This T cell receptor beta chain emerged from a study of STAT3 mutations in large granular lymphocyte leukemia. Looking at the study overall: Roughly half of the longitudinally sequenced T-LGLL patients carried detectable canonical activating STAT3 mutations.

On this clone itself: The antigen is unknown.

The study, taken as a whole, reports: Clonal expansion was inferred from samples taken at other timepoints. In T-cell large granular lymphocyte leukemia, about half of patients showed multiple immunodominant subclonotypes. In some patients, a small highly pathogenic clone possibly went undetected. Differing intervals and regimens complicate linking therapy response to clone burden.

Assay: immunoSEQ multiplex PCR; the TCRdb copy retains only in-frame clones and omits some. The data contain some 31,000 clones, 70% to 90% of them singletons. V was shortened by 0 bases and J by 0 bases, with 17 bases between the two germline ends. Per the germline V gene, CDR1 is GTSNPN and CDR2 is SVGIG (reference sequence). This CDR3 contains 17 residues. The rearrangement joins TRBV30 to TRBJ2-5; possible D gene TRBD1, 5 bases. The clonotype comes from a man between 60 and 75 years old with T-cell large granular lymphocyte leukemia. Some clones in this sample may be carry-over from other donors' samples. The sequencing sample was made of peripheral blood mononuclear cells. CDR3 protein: CAWSVGGLGRDQETQYF. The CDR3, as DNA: TGTGCCTGGAGTGTTGGTGGGTTGGGCAGGGACCAAGAGACCCAGTACTTC.